A selection of T cell receptor beta chains follows, all from one sample in a study of T cells in Graves' hyperthyroidism and ophthalmopathy. One entry per CDR3 protein, called by TCRdb with MiXCR from the multiplex PCR reads. Found here are a few hundred thousand distinct CDR3 sequences, about 18% of them singletons; the top ten hold about 41%. Sample: blood. These receptors all stem from a man aged 35 to 55 with Graves' hyperthyroidism. Each CDR3 is given with its conserved first and last residue. D genes are given only for firm matches. Clone size is shown for a subset of rows, as once, few, many or a class of expanded clone.

abundance | d_gene | j_gene | v_gene | CDR3nt | CDR3aa
many | - | TRBJ1-3 | TRBV20-1 | TGCAGTGCTAGAGATGTATTCACGAAAGGAAACACCATATATTTT | CSARDVFTKGNTIYF
few | - | TRBJ1-2 | TRBV9 | TGTGCCAGCAGCTCGCACTGGGACACCAGCTACGGTGACTATGGCTACACCTTC | CASSSHWDTSYGDYGYTF
many | - | TRBJ2-5 | TRBV7-2 | TGTGCCAGCAGCTTCCGTCAGAACACTCAAGAGACCCAGTACTTC | CASSFRQNTQETQYF
many | - | TRBJ2-7 | TRBV6-1 | TGTGCCAGCAGTCCCATGTGGGGGGTACGCCCCTACGAGCAGTACTTC | CASSPMWGVRPYEQYF
- | - | TRBJ1-1 | TRBV12-3/TRBV12-4 | TGTGCCAGCAGTTTAAGTAACACCTTGAACACTGAAGCTTTCTTT | CASSLSNTLNTEAFF
few | - | TRBJ1-6 | TRBV5-8 | TGTGCCAGCAGCTTGGTGTCAGGGGATAATTCACCCCTCCACTTT | CASSLVSGDNSPLHF
- | TRBD2 | TRBJ2-2 | TRBV27 | TGTGCCAGCAGCCCACTAGCGGGGGGGATCGGGGAGCTGTTTTTT | CASSPLAGGIGELFF
- | TRBD2 | TRBJ2-1 | TRBV6-1 | TGTGCCAGCAGTTTAGCGCGGTCAAGGACTAGCGGGGGCAATGAGCAGTTCTTC | CASSLARSRTSGGNEQFF
- | TRBD2 | TRBJ2-7 | TRBV7-8 | TGTGCCAGCAGCTTAGGGGCGGGGGTTACCGACGAGCAGTACTTC | CASSLGAGVTDEQYF
- | TRBD1 | TRBJ2-1 | TRBV11-1 | TGTGCCAGCAGCTTAGCCGGGACAGGGGGTTGGGATGAGCAGTTCTTC | CASSLAGTGGWDEQFF
many | - | TRBJ1-6 | TRBV28 | TGTGCCAGCAGTTTAGTCGGGGGACCGGTCGATAATTCACCCCTCCACTTT | CASSLVGGPVDNSPLHF
many | - | TRBJ2-7 | TRBV11-2 | TGTGCCAGCAGCTTCGGCAAGACCTACGAGCAGTACTTC | CASSFGKTYEQYF
- | - | TRBJ1-6 | TRBV28 | TGTGCCAGCAGTCCCTGGGCCCTATCACCCCTCCACTTT | CASSPWALSPLHF
many | - | TRBJ2-2 | TRBV12-3/TRBV12-4 | TGTGCCAGCAGTCCTCGGGGACTGAACACCGGGGAGCTGTTTTTT | CASSPRGLNTGELFF
few | - | TRBJ2-6 | TRBV19 | TGTGCCAGTAGTATATTGTGGGGATCTGGGGCCAACGTCCTGACTTTC | CASSILWGSGANVLTF
many | TRBD1 | TRBJ2-2 | TRBV3-1 | TGTGCCAGCCGGACAGGGGGAGACACCGGGGAGCTGTTTTTT | CASRTGGDTGELFF
many | TRBD1 | TRBJ1-1 | TRBV5-1 | TGCGCCAGCAGCTTGAGAGGGGGCGACACTGAAGCTTTCTTT | CASSLRGGDTEAFF
many | - | TRBJ2-7 | TRBV7-2 | TGTGCCAGCAGCTTAGTGGGGGGATCCTACGAGCAGTACTTC | CASSLVGGSYEQYF
- | - | TRBJ2-7 | TRBV18 | TGTGCCAGCTCAAGTAAGACCGCCTACGAGCAGTACTTC | CASSSKTAYEQYF
few | - | TRBJ1-6 | TRBV6-1 | TGTGCCAGCAGTCTCCGGGAGGGCAGCTCCTATAATTCACCCCTCCACTTT | CASSLREGSSYNSPLHF
few | TRBD1 | TRBJ2-2 | TRBV7-9 | TGTGCCAGCAGCTCGCCGGGACAGGGGGCGCTGAAACTGAACACCGGGGAGCTGTTTTTT | CASSSPGQGALKLNTGELFF
many | - | TRBJ1-3 | TRBV20-1 | TGCAGTGCTAGCAAAGGGGGCTCTGGAAACACCATATATTTT | CSASKGGSGNTIYF
many | TRBD2 | TRBJ2-1 | TRBV25-1 | TGTGCCAGCAGACCCGGGGGACTAGATTATTGGAATGAGCAGTTCTTC | CASRPGGLDYWNEQFF
few | - | TRBJ2-3 | TRBV20-1 | TGCAGTGCTAGAGATGAGGATCAGGGGCCCGCAGATACGCAGTATTTT | CSARDEDQGPADTQYF
once | - | TRBJ2-1 | TRBV7-3 | TGTGCCAGCAGCTTAGAGGGGGCGAGGGCAGCGGGGCAGTTCTTC | CASSLEGARAAGQFF
- | - | TRBJ1-1 | TRBV7-6 | TGTGCCAGCAGCTTACGGGACTCCACTGAAGCTTTCTTT | CASSLRDSTEAFF
once | - | TRBJ1-2 | TRBV28 | TGTGCCAGCAGTTTATCAATCGGACGGCACTATGGCTACACCTTC | CASSLSIGRHYGYTF
- | TRBD2 | TRBJ2-1 | TRBV5-1 | TGCGCCAGCAGGGCAGGGAGGGTCAATGAGCAGTTCTTC | CASRAGRVNEQFF
many | - | TRBJ2-1 | TRBV15 | TGTGCCACCAGCAGGCTTCTTAGTGAGCAGTTCTTC | CATSRLLSEQFF
- | TRBD1 | TRBJ2-3 | TRBV5-1 | TGCGCCAGCAGCTTGGAAGGGGGCATGGGAGATACGCAGTATTTT | CASSLEGGMGDTQYF
- | - | TRBJ1-2 | TRBV20-1 | TGCAGTGCTATTGGACCAGAAACTAGAGCTAACTATGGCTACACCTTC | CSAIGPETRANYGYTF
- | - | TRBJ1-2 | TRBV11-2 | TGTGCCAGCAGCCCAAACTTAAATACAGCAAACTATGGCTACACCTTC | CASSPNLNTANYGYTF
- | TRBD2 | TRBJ2-2 | TRBV4-3 | TGCGCCAGCAGCCAAGGACTAGCGGGGCTCCGCACCGGGGAGCTGTTTTTT | CASSQGLAGLRTGELFF
- | TRBD2 | TRBJ2-2 | TRBV3-1 | TGTGCCAGCAGCCAGACTAGCGGGGGGGCCAGAACCGGGGAGCTGTTTTTT | CASSQTSGGARTGELFF
many | - | TRBJ1-1 | TRBV7-2 | TGTGCCAGCAGCTTAGATCCGGGGGGCGACACTGAAGCTTTCTTT | CASSLDPGGDTEAFF
many | - | TRBJ2-1 | TRBV7-9 | TGTGCCAGCACCAAGGGGGTCTCGGGTGAGCAGTTCTTC | CASTKGVSGEQFF
many | - | TRBJ1-1 | TRBV27 | TGTGCCAGCAGTCCTACGACAACCGGGATGAACACTGAAGCTTTCTTT | CASSPTTTGMNTEAFF
many | - | TRBJ1-2 | TRBV7-8 | TGTGCCAGCAGCCCCTACAGGGTTCAGGGCTACACCTTC | CASSPYRVQGYTF
many | TRBD1 | TRBJ2-3 | TRBV13 | TGTGCCAGCAGCTCTCGGAAGGGGGCGCTCACAGATACGCAGTATTTT | CASSSRKGALTDTQYF
- | TRBD2 | TRBJ2-7 | TRBV29-1 | TGCAGCGTGGGAGGGGTACGCTCCTACGAGCAGTACTTC | CSVGGVRSYEQYF
- | - | TRBJ1-4 | TRBV29-1 | TGCAGCGTTTCAGTTGGCTCTAATGAAAAACTGTTTTTT | CSVSVGSNEKLFF
- | TRBD1 | TRBJ2-7 | TRBV18 | TGTGCCAGCTCACCTCCCACAGGGGGCAGGGCCGAGCAGTACTTC | CASSPPTGGRAEQYF
few | - | TRBJ2-6 | TRBV7-3 | TGTGCCAGCAGCGAAACTGGACACTCCTCTGGGGCCAACGTCCTGACTTTC | CASSETGHSSGANVLTF
- | - | TRBJ1-2 | TRBV9 | TGTGCCAGCAGCGTAGGCAACGAGGGCTACACCTTC | CASSVGNEGYTF
many | - | TRBJ2-2 | TRBV28 | TGTGCCAGCAGTTCGAACACCGGGGAGCTGTTTTTT | CASSSNTGELFF
many | - | TRBJ2-6 | TRBV19 | TGTGCCAGTCGGACAGCCTCTGGGGCCAACGTCCTGACTTTC | CASRTASGANVLTF
few | - | TRBJ1-6 | TRBV7-2 | TGTGCCAGCAGCCCTAGGATCGGGGGTGTTCCCCTCCACTTT | CASSPRIGGVPLHF
many | - | TRBJ2-7 | TRBV6-1 | TGTGCCAGCCACGGGGACACATACGAGCAGTACTTC | CASHGDTYEQYF
- | - | TRBJ2-1 | TRBV5-1 | TGCGCCAGCAGCTTGTCAGGCAACCACAATGAGCAGTTCTTC | CASSLSGNHNEQFF
- | - | TRBJ1-6 | TRBV19 | TGTGCCAGTAGGGCCGGGTCGGCCCTCCACTTT | CASRAGSALHF